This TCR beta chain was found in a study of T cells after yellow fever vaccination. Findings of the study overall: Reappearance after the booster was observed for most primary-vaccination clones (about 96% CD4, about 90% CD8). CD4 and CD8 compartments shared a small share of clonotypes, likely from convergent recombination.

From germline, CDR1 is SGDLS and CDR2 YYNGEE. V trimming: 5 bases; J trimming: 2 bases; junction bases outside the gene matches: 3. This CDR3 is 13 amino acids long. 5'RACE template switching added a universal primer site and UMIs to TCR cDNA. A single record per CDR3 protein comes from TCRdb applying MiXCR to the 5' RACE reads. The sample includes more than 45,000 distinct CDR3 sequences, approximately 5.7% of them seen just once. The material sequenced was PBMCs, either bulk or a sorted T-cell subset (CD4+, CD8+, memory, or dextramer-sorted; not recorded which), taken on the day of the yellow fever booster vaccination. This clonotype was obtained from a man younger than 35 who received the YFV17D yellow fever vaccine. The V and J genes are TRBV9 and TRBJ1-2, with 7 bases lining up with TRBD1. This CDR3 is CASRSTGNYGYTF. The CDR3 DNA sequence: TGTGCCAGCAGATCGACAGGGAACTATGGCTACACCTTC. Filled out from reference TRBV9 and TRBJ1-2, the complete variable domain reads DSGVTQTPKHLITATGQRVTLRCSPRSGDLSVYWYQQSLDQGLQFLIQYYNGEERAKGNILERFSAQQFPDLHSELNLSSLELGDSALYFCASRSTGNYGYTFGSGTRLTVV.